The next 28 T cell receptor beta chains were all read from a single sample in a study of blood T cell repertoires in COVID-19. Profiling relied on immunoSEQ multiplex PCR, and the TCRdb table lists in-frame clones only, not all of them. The repertoire holds about 200,000 clones, with almost 85% as singletons. Sample: peripheral blood. These receptors all come from a human donor with acute or convalescent COVID-19. The donor label of this sample is uncertain.

The V call is TRBV6-2 or TRBV6-3, the J call TRBJ2-7, with 8 positions matching TRBD2. Germline V CDR1 and CDR2: MNHEY, SVGEGT. After removal of 5 bases from V and 3 bases from J, the junction contained 6 bases not matched to a gene. The CDR3 sequence is 14 residues long. The CDR3 nucleotides are TGTGCCAGCAGTCCGGGGGCGGGAGGCTACGAGCAGTACTTC. Translation gives CASSPGAGGYEQYF.

In the case of this clone: Other DNA sequences within the sample encode an identical CDR3. CDR3 DNA sequence: TGTGCCAGCTCACCGGCTGGCACCGGGGAGCTGTTTTTT. Residues: CASSPAGTGELFF. The V gene is TRBV18, the J gene TRBJ2-2, with unresolved D. This CDR3 spans 13 amino acids. CDR1 is KGHSH and CDR2 is LQKENI in the germline V gene. Trimming pared 3 bases from V and 4 bases from J, leaving 6 bases between.

V is TRBV19 and J is TRBJ2-7, with unresolved D. The V end lost 2 bases, the J end lost 6 bases, and 17 bases lay between the germline ends. The CDR3 runs to 15 residues. Germline values: CDR1 LNHDA, CDR2 SQIVND (reference sequence). The CDR3 loop reads CASSIQSGLPREQYF. The CDR3 nucleotides are TGTGCCAGTAGTATACAATCGGGTTTGCCGCGCGAGCAGTACTTC.

The rearrangement uses TRBV2 and TRBJ1-5, with D unresolved. The CDR3 extends over 13 amino acids. The germline V gene encodes CDR1 SNHLY and CDR2 FYNNEI. V was pared by 7 bases and J by 3 bases, with 10 bases between. The CDR3 is CASMKSPNQPQHF. The CDR3, as DNA: TGTGCCAGCATGAAAAGCCCCAATCAGCCCCAGCATTTT.

The chain carries TRBV11-3 and TRBJ2-2; D gene uncertain. The V and J ends lost 5 bases and 6 bases respectively, with 7 bases between them. Germline V gene sequence: CDR1 SGHNT, CDR2 YENEEA. The CDR3 runs 12 residues. The CDR3: CASSLPAGELFF. The DNA of the CDR3 is TGTGCCAGCAGCCTCCCCGCCGGGGAGCTGTTTTTT.

The chain recombines TRBV11-2 with TRBJ2-1; TRBD2 matches 16 bases. With V trimmed by 5 bases and J by 1 base, 5 bases remained unmatched. The CDR3 covers 18 residues. Germline V gene lookup returns CDR1 SGHAT and CDR2 FQNNGV. CDR3 bases: TGTGCCAGCAGCCCCCCGGGACTAGCGGGAGGGTCCTACAATGAGCAGTTCTTC. Translation gives CASSPPGLAGGSYNEQFF.

This clone was detected a few times. This chain connects TRBV9 to TRBJ2-7; D possibly corresponds to TRBD2 (6 bases). Per germline, CDR1 SGDLS and CDR2 YYNGEE. CDR3 length equals 13 residues. With 4 bases removed from V and 4 bases from J, the gap between germline ends came to 12 bases. Here the CDR3 reads CASSPAGGYEQYF. The CDR3 nucleotides are TGTGCCAGCAGCCCAGCCGGGGGTTACGAGCAGTACTTC. Full variable domain (rest looked up from reference TRBV9 and TRBJ2-7): DSGVTQTPKHLITATGQRVTLRCSPRSGDLSVYWYQQSLDQGLQFLIQYYNGEERAKGNILERFSAQQFPDLHSELNLSSLELGDSALYFCASSPAGGYEQYFGPGTRLTVT.

This clone has a handful of counts. The gene calls are TRBV11-2 and TRBJ2-7; TRBD2 matches 7 bases. Trimming took 7 bases from V and 7 from J; bases not matched to a gene: 19. CDR1 SGHAT and CDR2 FQNNGV come from the germline V gene. There are 16 residues in the CDR3. CDR3 sequence: CASTAPLADGSEEQYF. The CDR3 DNA reads TGTGCCAGCACCGCTCCCCTAGCGGACGGGTCTGAGGAGCAGTACTTC.

CDR3 nucleotides: TGTGCCAGCTCACCAAGCGGGGGCTACACCTTC. Protein sequence: CASSPSGGYTF. The V and J genes are TRBV18 and TRBJ1-2; unclear D gene. The V and J ends lost 2 bases and 8 bases respectively, with 6 bases between them. The CDR3 runs 11 residues. From germline, CDR1 is KGHSH and CDR2 LQKENI.

CDR3 loop: CAWSVGGTGNHEQFF. The CDR3 DNA is TGTGCCTGGAGTGTGGGTGGGACAGGGAACCATGAGCAGTTCTTC. The V gene is TRBV30, the J gene TRBJ2-1; 9 bases are shared with TRBD1. Trimming cost V 0 bases and J 8 bases; bases outside gene matches: 8. Per the germline V gene, CDR1 is GTSNPN and CDR2 is SVGIG (reference sequence). The CDR3 runs 15 residues.

The rearrangement links TRBV19 to TRBJ1-4; 7 bases are a match to TRBD1. The trim removed 3 bases at V and 8 bases at J, leaving 9 bases unmatched. CDR3 length equals 15 residues. The germline gives CDR1 LNHDA, CDR2 SQIVND (reference sequence). The CDR3 loop reads CASSIGDRDSEKLFF. CDR3 sequence (DNA): TGTGCCAGTAGTATCGGCGACAGGGACTCCGAAAAACTGTTTTTT.

The table lists this clone with a few counts. The rearrangement joins TRBV7-3 to TRBJ2-2, with D hard to call. Trimming took 1 base from V and 3 from J, leaving 6 bases between them. CDR3 size: 14 residues. Germline CDR1 is SGHTA and CDR2 is FQGTGA. CDR3 residues: CASSLNSDTGELFF. The CDR3 nucleotides read TGTGCCAGCAGCTTAAACTCGGACACCGGGGAGCTGTTTTTT.

The V gene is TRBV2, the J gene TRBJ2-2; 12 nucleotides agree with TRBD1. V lost 6 bases to trimming and J lost 5 bases; unmatched junction nucleotides: 7. The CDR3 has 16 residues. Germline CDR1 is SNHLY and CDR2 is FYNNEI. Written as DNA, the CDR3 is TGTGCCAGCAGGGGGACAGGGGGCGCGGGGACCGGGGAGCTGTTTTTT. Its translation is CASRGTGGAGTGELFF.

The chain has TRBV27 and TRBJ1-4; D is unresolved. Germline V gene data show CDR1 as MNHEY and CDR2 as SMNVEV (reference sequence). V was pared by 5 bases and J by 6 bases, with 13 bases between. This CDR3 contains 14 residues. The CDR3 here is CASSPRLNDEKLFF. Here the CDR3 DNA reads TGTGCCAGCAGTCCCCGGTTAAACGATGAAAAACTGTTTTTT.

J is TRBJ2-2 and V is TRBV27, with D perhaps TRBD2 (5 bases). This CDR3 is 15 amino acids long. Germline V lookup: CDR1 MNHEY, CDR2 SMNVEV (reference sequence). V shed 2 bases and J shed 7 bases, with 14 bases lying between them. Here the CDR3 reads CASSLNGLAVGELFF. The CDR3 coding sequence is TGTGCCAGCAGTTTAAACGGCCTAGCTGTCGGGGAGCTGTTTTTT.

The genes are TRBV6-2 or TRBV6-3 and TRBJ1-5; TRBD1 matches at 10 bases. Germline values: CDR1 MNHEY, CDR2 SVGEGT. This CDR3 comprises 16 residues. Trimming at V came to 0 bases and at J to 6 bases, leaving 5 bases not matched to a gene. The CDR3 bases are TGTGCCAGCAGTTACTCCGGGACAGGGGTCGGTCAGCCCCAGCATTTT. Translated: CASSYSGTGVGQPQHF.

In this sample, this clone turned up a few times. The V call is TRBV7-9, the J call TRBJ2-7, with TRBD1 identical over 8 bases. V shed 5 bases and J 5 bases; nucleotides not matched to a gene: 8. The CDR3 has 14 residues. From germline, CDR1 is SEHNR and CDR2 FQNEAQ (reference sequence). For the CDR3, the DNA is TGTGCCAGCAGCCTTACAGGGGGAGGAAACGAGCAGTACTTC. Its translation: CASSLTGGGNEQYF.

The gene calls are TRBV7-8 and TRBJ1-5; the D gene is possibly TRBD1 (5 bases). Trimming removed 2 bases at V and 0 bases at J, with 14 bases between. Germline V gene sequence: CDR1 SGHVS, CDR2 FQNEAQ. The CDR3 has 17 amino acids. The CDR3 region has the DNA TGTGCCAGCAGCTTACGCGGGGGACCAAATAGCAATCAGCCCCAGCATTTT. It is translated as CASSLRGGPNSNQPQHF.

This chain connects TRBV19 to TRBJ1-3; D gene unclear. The V and J ends lost 6 bases and 0 bases respectively, with 15 bases between them. Per the germline V gene, CDR1 is LNHDA and CDR2 is SQIVND (reference sequence). This CDR3 contains 16 residues. CDR3 nucleotide sequence: TGTGCCAGTAGCCTAAAACAGAAAAGCTCTGGAAACACCATATATTTT. This encodes CASSLKQKSSGNTIYF.

This clone has just one count. The chain links TRBV24-1 to TRBJ2-7, with 9 bases matching TRBD1. Germline V gives CDR1 KGHDR, CDR2 SFDVKD. CDR3 size: 14 residues. V lost 4 bases, J lost 6 bases, and 6 bases stayed unmatched. This chain's CDR3 is CATSDSGTGPEQYF. Here the CDR3 DNA reads TGTGCCACCAGTGACTCCGGGACAGGGCCCGAGCAGTACTTC.

The chain employs TRBV10-3 and TRBJ2-1; TRBD2 is a possible D gene (6 bases). V was pared by 11 bases and J by 5 bases, with 16 bases between. This CDR3 region has 13 residues. The V gene's germline CDR1 is ENHRY and CDR2 SYGVKD. CDR3: CAYRDWGHNEQFF. The CDR3 coding sequence is TGTGCCTACCGGGACTGGGGCCACAATGAGCAGTTCTTC.

This sequence joins TRBV3-1 (or the pseudogene TRBV3-2) and TRBJ2-1, with no clear D. The CDR3 runs to 12 residues. V lost 4 bases and J lost 5, with 6 bases in between. Germline CDR1 LGHDT, CDR2 YNNKEL (reference sequence). CDR3 amino acids: CASSPRDNEQFF. DNA for the CDR3: TGTGCCAGCAGCCCCCGGGACAATGAGCAGTTCTTC.

This clone was counted between two and nine times. The rearrangement links TRBV19 to TRBJ1-5; D remains ambiguous. The CDR3 length is 13 residues. Trimming stripped 5 bases from V and 5 bases from J, with 10 bases between. Germline CDR1 and CDR2: LNHDA and SQIVND (reference sequence). In nucleotides, the CDR3 is TGTGCCAGTAGTTCGGAGGCTGATCAGCCCCAGCATTTT. Residues: CASSSEADQPQHF. Combining the CDR3 with reference TRBV19 and TRBJ1-5 gives the whole variable domain DGGITQSPKYLFRKEGQNVTLSCEQNLNHDAMYWYRQDPGQGLRLIYYSQIVNDFQKGDIAEGYSVSREKKESFPLTVTSAQKNPTAFYLCASSSEADQPQHFGDGTRLSIL.

The chain has TRBV30 and TRBJ1-5; D perhaps matches TRBD1 (5 bases). The CDR3 extends over 15 amino acids. V was cut by 0 bases and J by 2 bases, with 11 bases left in between. Germline-derived CDR1 and CDR2 are GTSNPN and SVGIG (reference sequence). The DNA for the CDR3 is TGTGCCTGGAGTGTACGAGGAGGGGGCAATCAGCCCCAGCATTTT. Its translation is CAWSVRGGGNQPQHF. Complete variable domain (other parts from reference TRBV30 and TRBJ1-5): SQTIHQWPATLVQPVGSPLSLECTVEGTSNPNLYWYRQAAGRGLQLLFYSVGIGQISSEVPQNLSASRPQDRQFILSSKKLLLSDSGFYLCAWSVRGGGNQPQHFGDGTRLSIL.

This clone was found once. This chain links TRBV10-3 with TRBJ2-3; 12 positions match TRBD2. This CDR3 has 17 amino acids. Trimming at V came to 3 bases and at J to 2 bases, leaving 6 bases not matched to a gene. The germline CDR1 and CDR2 sequences are ENHRY and SYGVKD. The CDR3 loop reads CAISDGASGRATDTQYF. The CDR3 DNA is TGTGCCATCAGTGACGGGGCTAGCGGGAGGGCCACAGATACGCAGTATTTT.

The chain recombines TRBV7-9 with TRBJ2-1; TRBD2 matches at 10 bases. Germline V gene sequence: CDR1 SEHNR, CDR2 FQNEAQ (reference sequence). The CDR3 totals 15 residues. V shed 5 bases, J shed 2 bases, and the junction held 3 bases outside the gene matches. For the CDR3, the DNA is TGTGCCAGCAGCACCGGGACTAGCGCCTACAATGAGCAGTTCTTC. Protein: CASSTGTSAYNEQFF. Combining the CDR3 with reference TRBV7-9 and TRBJ2-1 gives the whole variable domain DTGVSQNPRHKITKRGQNVTFRCDPISEHNRLYWYRQTLGQGPEFLTYFQNEAQLEKSRLLSDRFSAERPKGSFSTLEIQRTEQGDSAMYLCASSTGTSAYNEQFFGPGTRLTVL.

The chain is built from TRBV5-1 and TRBJ2-5; 8 bases align to TRBD1. The trim removed 0 bases at V and 4 bases at J, leaving 2 bases unmatched. The CDR3 extends over 14 amino acids. Germline lookup yields CDR1 SGHRS and CDR2 YFSETQ. CDR3 nucleotides: TGCGCCAGCAGCTTGGGACAGGGGTTAGAGACCCAGTACTTC. It codes for CASSLGQGLETQYF.

V gene TRBV3-1 (or the pseudogene TRBV3-2) combines with J gene TRBJ2-7, with 11 bases lining up with TRBD2. The V and J ends lost 2 bases and 4 bases, in that order; junction bases with no gene match: 4. The CDR3 has 15 amino acids. Germline values: CDR1 LGHDT, CDR2 YNNKEL (reference sequence). CDR3 in amino acids: CASSQPTSGRYEQYF. CDR3 DNA: TGTGCCAGCAGCCAACCTACTAGCGGGAGATACGAGCAGTACTTC.